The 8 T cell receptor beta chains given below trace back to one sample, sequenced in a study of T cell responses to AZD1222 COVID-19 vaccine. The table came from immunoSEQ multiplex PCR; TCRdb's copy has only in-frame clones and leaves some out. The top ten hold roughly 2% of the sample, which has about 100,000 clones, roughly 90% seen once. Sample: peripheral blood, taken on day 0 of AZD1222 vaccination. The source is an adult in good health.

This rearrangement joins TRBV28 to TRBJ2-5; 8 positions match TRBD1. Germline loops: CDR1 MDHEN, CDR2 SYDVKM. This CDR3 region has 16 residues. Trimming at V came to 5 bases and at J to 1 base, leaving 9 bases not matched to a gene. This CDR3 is CASSASGTGLQETQYF. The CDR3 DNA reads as TGTGCCAGCAGTGCCTCCGGGACAGGTCTCCAAGAGACCCAGTACTTC.

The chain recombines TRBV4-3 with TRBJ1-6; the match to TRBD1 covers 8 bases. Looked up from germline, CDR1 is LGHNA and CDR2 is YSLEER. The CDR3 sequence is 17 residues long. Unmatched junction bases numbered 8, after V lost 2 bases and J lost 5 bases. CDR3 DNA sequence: TGCGCCAGCAGCCAATACCCCGCGGGACAGGATAATTCACCCCTCCACTTT. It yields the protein CASSQYPAGQDNSPLHF.

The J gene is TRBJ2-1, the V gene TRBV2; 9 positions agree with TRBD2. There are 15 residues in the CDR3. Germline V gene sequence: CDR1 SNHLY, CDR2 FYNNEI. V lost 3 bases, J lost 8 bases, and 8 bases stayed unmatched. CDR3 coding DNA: TGTGCCAGCAGTGAGGTGGCTAGCGGGAATGATGAGCAGTTCTTC. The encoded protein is CASSEVASGNDEQFF.

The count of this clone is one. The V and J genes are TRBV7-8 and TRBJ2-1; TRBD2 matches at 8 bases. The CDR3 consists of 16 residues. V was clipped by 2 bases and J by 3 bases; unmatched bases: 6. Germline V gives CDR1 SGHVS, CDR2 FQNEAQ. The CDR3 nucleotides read TGTGCCAGCAGCTTATTCCGACTAGCGTACTACAATGAGCAGTTCTTC. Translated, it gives CASSLFRLAYYNEQFF.

The CDR3 protein is CASSLSIYEQYF. DNA for the CDR3: TGTGCCAGCAGCCTTAGTATCTACGAGCAGTACTTC. This chain connects TRBV6-1 to TRBJ2-7; unclear D gene. V dropped 6 bases and J dropped 3 bases, with 9 bases sitting between them. Germline loops: CDR1 MNHNS, CDR2 SASEGT. The CDR3 runs 12 residues.

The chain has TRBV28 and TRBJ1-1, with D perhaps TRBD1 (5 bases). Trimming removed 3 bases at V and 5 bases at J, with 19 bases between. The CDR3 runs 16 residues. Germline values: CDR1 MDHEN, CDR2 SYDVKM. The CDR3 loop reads CASSFWQGGVETEAFF. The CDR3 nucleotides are TGTGCCAGCAGTTTTTGGCAGGGCGGGGTTGAAACTGAAGCTTTCTTT.

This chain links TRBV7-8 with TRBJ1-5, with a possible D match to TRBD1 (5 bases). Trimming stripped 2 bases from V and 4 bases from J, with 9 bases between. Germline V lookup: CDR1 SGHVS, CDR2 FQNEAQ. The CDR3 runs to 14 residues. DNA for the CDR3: TGTGCCAGCAGCTTACAGGGTCAGAATCAGCCCCAGCATTTT. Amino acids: CASSLQGQNQPQHF.

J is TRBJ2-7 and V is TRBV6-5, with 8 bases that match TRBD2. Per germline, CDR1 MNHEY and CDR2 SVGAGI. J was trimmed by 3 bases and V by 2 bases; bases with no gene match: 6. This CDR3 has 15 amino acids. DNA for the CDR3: TGTGCCAGCAGTTACCCTGAGACTAGCGTCTACGAGCAGTACTTC. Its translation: CASSYPETSVYEQYF.